Shown below are 3 T cell receptor beta chains from a single sample sequenced in a study of cytomegalovirus exposure and HLA in healthy donors. Primers: 60 Vbeta forward and 13 Jbeta reverse. Some clones are missing from TCRdb's copy, which holds only in-frame ones; the method was immunoSEQ multiplex PCR. Of about 190,000 clones listed, about 81% were seen once; the top ten hold 0.7% to 0.95%. The sequenced sample consisted of PBMCs. These receptors came from a young woman in good health and CMV-seronegative.

The V gene is TRBV18, the J gene TRBJ1-1; weak D call: TRBD1 (5 bases). This CDR3 spans 12 amino acids. Between the trimmed V and J ends, which lost 2 bases and 11 bases, there was a span of 12 bases. CDR1 is KGHSH, CDR2 LQKENI, per germline. The CDR3 region has the DNA TGTGCCAGCTCACCAGGACATTTTAGTGCTTTCTTT. It yields the protein CASSPGHFSAFF.

The J gene is TRBJ2-3, the V gene TRBV5-1, with 8 bases matching TRBD1. CDR1 is SGHRS and CDR2 is YFSETQ in the germline V gene. J lost 4 bases, V lost 0 bases, and 1 base had no gene match. This CDR3 comprises 14 residues. The CDR3 DNA follows: TGCGCCAGCAGCTTGGAGGACAGGGCAGATACGCAGTATTTT. Translating it yields CASSLEDRADTQYF.

This clone was observed a handful of times. The gene calls are TRBV7-3 and TRBJ2-3; 10 nucleotides align to TRBD2. The CDR3 has 16 residues. Looked up from germline, CDR1 is SGHTA and CDR2 is FQGTGA. The V and J ends lost 2 bases and 2 bases, in that order; junction bases with no gene match: 4. The CDR3 DNA follows: TGTGCCAGCAGCTTACGCCTAGCGGGAGCCACAGATACGCAGTATTTT. The encoded protein is CASSLRLAGATDTQYF.